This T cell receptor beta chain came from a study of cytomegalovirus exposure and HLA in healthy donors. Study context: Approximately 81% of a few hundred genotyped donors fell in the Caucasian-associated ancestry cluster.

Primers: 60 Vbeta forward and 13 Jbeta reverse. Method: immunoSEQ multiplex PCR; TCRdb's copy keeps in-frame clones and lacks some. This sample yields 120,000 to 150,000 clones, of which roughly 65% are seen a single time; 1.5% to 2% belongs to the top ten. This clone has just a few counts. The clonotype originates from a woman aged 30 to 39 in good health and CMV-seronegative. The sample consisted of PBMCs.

The CDR3 reads CASSDPGGKNTQYF. The DNA for the CDR3 is TGTGCCAGCAGCGACCCCGGGGGAAAGAATACGCAGTATTTT. The V gene is TRBV4-2, the J gene TRBJ2-3; tentative D call: TRBD2 (6 bases). Looked up from germline, CDR1 is LGHNA and CDR2 is YNFKEQ. V gave up 5 bases and J gave up 7 bases, with 16 bases separating them. The length of the CDR3 is 14 residues.